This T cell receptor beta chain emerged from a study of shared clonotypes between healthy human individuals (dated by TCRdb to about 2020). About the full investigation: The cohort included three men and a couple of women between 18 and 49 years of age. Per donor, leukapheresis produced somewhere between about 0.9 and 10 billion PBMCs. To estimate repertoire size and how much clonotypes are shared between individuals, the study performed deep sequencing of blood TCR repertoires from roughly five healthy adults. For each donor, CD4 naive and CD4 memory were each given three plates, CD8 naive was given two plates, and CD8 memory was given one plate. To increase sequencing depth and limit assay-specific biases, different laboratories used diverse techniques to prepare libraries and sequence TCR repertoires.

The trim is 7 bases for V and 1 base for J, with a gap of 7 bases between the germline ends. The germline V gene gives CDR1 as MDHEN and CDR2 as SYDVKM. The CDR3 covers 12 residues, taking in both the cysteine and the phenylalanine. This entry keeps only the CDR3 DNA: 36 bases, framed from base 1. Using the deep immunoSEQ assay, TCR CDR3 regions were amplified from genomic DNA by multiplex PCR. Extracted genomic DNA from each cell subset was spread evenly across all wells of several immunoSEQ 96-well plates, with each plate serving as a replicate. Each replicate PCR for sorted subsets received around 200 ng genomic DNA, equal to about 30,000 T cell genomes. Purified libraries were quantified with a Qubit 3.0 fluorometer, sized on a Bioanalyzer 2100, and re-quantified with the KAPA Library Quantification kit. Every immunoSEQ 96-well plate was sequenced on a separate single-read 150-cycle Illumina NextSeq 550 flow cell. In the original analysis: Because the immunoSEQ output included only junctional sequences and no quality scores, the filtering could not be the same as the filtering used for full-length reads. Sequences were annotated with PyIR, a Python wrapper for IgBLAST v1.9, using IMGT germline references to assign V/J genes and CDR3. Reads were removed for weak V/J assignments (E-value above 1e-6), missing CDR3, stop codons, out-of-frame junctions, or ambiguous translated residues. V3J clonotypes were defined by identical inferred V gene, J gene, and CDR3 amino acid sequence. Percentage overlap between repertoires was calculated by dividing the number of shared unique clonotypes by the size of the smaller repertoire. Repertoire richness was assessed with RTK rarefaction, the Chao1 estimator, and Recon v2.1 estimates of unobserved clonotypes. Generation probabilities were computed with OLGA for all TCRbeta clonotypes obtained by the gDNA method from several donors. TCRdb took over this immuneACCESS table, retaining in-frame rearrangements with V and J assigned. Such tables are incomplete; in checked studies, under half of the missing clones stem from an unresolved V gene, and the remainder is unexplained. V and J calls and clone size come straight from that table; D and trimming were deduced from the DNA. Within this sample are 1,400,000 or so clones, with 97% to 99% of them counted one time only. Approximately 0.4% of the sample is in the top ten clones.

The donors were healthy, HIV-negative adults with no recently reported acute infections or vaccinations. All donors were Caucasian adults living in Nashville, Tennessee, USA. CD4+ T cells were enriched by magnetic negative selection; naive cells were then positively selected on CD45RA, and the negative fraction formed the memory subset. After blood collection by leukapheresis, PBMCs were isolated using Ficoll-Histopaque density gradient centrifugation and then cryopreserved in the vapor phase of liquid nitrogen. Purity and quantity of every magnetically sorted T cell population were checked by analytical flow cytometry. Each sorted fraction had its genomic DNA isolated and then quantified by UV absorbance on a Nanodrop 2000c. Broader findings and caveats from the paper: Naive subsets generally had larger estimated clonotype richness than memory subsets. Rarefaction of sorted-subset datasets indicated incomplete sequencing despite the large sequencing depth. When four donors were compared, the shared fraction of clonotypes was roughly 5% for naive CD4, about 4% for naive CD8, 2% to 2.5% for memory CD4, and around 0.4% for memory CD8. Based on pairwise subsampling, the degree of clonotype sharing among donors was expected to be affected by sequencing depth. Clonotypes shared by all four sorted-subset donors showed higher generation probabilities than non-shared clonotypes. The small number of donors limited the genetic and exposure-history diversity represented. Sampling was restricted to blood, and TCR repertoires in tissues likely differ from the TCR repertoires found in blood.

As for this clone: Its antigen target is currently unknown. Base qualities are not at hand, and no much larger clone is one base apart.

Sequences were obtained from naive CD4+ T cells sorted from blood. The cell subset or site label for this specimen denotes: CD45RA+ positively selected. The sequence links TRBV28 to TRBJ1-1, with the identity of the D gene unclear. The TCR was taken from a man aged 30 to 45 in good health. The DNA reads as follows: TGTGCCAGCACCGAGGCGAACACTGAAGCTTTCTTT. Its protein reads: CASTEANTEAFF. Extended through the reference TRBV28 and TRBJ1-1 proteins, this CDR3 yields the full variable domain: DVKVTQSSRYLVKRTGEKVFLECVQDMDHENMFWYRQDPGLGLRLIYFSYDVKMKEKGDIPEGYSVSREKKERFSLILESASTNQTSMYLCASTEANTEAFFGQGTRLTVV.